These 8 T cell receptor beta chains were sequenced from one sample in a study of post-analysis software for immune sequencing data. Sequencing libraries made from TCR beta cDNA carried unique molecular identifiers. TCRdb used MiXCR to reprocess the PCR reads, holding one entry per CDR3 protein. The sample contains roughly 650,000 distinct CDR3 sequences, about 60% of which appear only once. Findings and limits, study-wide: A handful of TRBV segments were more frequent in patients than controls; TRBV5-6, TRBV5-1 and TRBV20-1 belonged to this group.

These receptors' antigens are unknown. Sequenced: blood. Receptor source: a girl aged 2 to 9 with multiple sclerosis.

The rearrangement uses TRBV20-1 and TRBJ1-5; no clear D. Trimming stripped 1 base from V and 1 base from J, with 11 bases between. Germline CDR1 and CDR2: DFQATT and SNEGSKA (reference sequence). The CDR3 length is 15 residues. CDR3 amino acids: CSARVRGLSNQPQHF. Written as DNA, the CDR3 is TGCAGTGCTAGAGTGCGTGGGCTGAGCAATCAGCCCCAGCATTTT.

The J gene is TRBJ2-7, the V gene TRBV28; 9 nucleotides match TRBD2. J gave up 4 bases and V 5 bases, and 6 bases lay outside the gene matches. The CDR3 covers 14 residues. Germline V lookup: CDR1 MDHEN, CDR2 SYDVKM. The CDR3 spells CASSDAGGQYEQYF. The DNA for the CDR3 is TGTGCCAGCAGTGACGCGGGAGGGCAGTACGAGCAGTACTTC.

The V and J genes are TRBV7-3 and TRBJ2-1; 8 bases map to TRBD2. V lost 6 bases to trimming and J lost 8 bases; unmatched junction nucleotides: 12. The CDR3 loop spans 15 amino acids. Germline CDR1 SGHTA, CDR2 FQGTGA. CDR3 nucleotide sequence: TGTGCCAGCAGATCCCCCGGGCTAGCGGGCGATGAGCAGTTCTTC. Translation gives CASRSPGLAGDEQFF.

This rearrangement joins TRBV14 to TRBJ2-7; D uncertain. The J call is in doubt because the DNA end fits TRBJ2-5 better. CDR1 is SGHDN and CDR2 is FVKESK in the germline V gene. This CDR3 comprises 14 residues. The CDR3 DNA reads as TGTGCCAGCAGCCCCCGACCTGACGGGGAGACCCAGTACTTC. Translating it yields CASSPRPDGETQYF.

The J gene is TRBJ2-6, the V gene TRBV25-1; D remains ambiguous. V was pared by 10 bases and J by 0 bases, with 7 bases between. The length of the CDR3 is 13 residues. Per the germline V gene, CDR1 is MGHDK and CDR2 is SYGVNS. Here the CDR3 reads CATGNSGANVLTF. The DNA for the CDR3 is TGTGCCACGGGCAACTCTGGGGCCAACGTCCTGACTTTC.

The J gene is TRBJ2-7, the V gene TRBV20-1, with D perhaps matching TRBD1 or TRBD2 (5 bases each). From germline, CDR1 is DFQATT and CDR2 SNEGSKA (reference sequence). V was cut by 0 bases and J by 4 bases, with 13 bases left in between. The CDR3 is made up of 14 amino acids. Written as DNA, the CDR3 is TGCAGTGCTAGAGAGGGACCCTTCGGGTACGAGCAGTACTTC. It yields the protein CSAREGPFGYEQYF.

DNA of the CDR3: TGCAGTGCTAGAGATCAGGTGACCGATAATTCACCCCTCCACTTT. Translation: CSARDQVTDNSPLHF. The chain uses TRBV20-1 and TRBJ1-6; D gene ambiguous. The ends were cut back, 0 bases at V and 5 bases at J, with 11 bases in the middle. The CDR3 length is 15 residues. Germline V gene sequence: CDR1 DFQATT, CDR2 SNEGSKA (reference sequence).

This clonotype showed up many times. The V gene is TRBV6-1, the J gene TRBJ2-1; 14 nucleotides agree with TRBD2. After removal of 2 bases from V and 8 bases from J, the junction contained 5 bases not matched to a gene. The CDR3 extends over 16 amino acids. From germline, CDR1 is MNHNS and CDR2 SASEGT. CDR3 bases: TGTGCCAGCAGTGAAACCGGGACTAGCGGGAGCCATGAGCAGTTCTTC. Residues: CASSETGTSGSHEQFF.